A selection of T cell receptor beta chains follows, all from one sample in a study of blood T cell repertoires in COVID-19. TCRdb's table, derived via immunoSEQ multiplex PCR, lists solely in-frame clones and lacks some. The sample holds 170,000 or so clones, more than 85% seen once. The sample comprised peripheral blood. These receptors all come from a man in his forties or fifties with active or convalescent COVID-19. Both conserved end residues are part of each CDR3. Fields, in order: clone size, D gene, V gene, J gene, CDR3 protein, CDR3 DNA. D genes are given only for firm matches. Only part of the rows carry a size: once, few, many, or a class if the clone is expanded.

clone_size: few
d_call: TRBD1
v_call: TRBV4-1
j_call: TRBJ1-5
cdr3_aa: CASSQTGEGQPQHF
cdr3_nt: TGCGCCAGCAGCCAGACAGGGGAGGGTCAGCCCCAGCATTTT

clone_size: NA
d_call: NA
v_call: TRBV28
j_call: TRBJ2-1
cdr3_aa: CASNTGGDEQFF
cdr3_nt: TGTGCCAGCAACACAGGGGGGGATGAGCAGTTCTTC

clone_size: NA
d_call: TRBD2
v_call: TRBV28
j_call: TRBJ2-1
cdr3_aa: CASSPVTSGGALRNEQFF
cdr3_nt: TGTGCCAGCAGTCCCGTCACTAGCGGGGGGGCATTGAGGAATGAGCAGTTCTTC

clone_size: NA
d_call: TRBD1
v_call: TRBV9
j_call: TRBJ1-2
cdr3_aa: CASSRAGGGNYGYTF
cdr3_nt: TGTGCCAGCAGCCGGGCAGGGGGCGGCAACTATGGCTACACCTTC

clone_size: NA
d_call: NA
v_call: TRBV6-5
j_call: TRBJ2-2
cdr3_aa: CASSSRRGRTGELFF
cdr3_nt: TGTGCCAGCAGTTCTAGGAGGGGGCGAACCGGGGAGCTGTTTTTT

clone_size: NA
d_call: NA
v_call: TRBV6-1
j_call: TRBJ1-1
cdr3_aa: CASSEVGGTEAFF
cdr3_nt: TGTGCCAGCAGTGAGGTCGGGGGCACTGAAGCTTTCTTT

clone_size: NA
d_call: TRBD1
v_call: TRBV19
j_call: TRBJ2-7
cdr3_aa: CASSTPGQGGYEQYF
cdr3_nt: TGTGCCAGTAGTACGCCGGGACAGGGAGGCTACGAGCAGTACTTC

clone_size: few
d_call: TRBD1
v_call: TRBV2
j_call: TRBJ1-1
cdr3_aa: CASSGTGRGTEAFF
cdr3_nt: TGTGCCAGCAGTGGGACAGGGAGGGGCACTGAAGCTTTCTTT

clone_size: NA
d_call: NA
v_call: TRBV19
j_call: TRBJ2-5
cdr3_aa: CASKEGQGLGETQYF
cdr3_nt: TGTGCCAGTAAAGAAGGTCAGGGGCTCGGGGAGACCCAGTACTTC

clone_size: NA
d_call: TRBD1
v_call: TRBV28
j_call: TRBJ2-7
cdr3_aa: CASTRQGTGEQYF
cdr3_nt: TGTGCCAGCACCAGACAGGGTACAGGAGAGCAGTACTTC

clone_size: NA
d_call: NA
v_call: TRBV6-1
j_call: TRBJ1-4
cdr3_aa: CASSERRRTANEKLFF
cdr3_nt: TGTGCCAGCAGTGAACGGAGGCGGACGGCTAATGAAAAACTGTTTTTT

clone_size: NA
d_call: NA
v_call: TRBV29-1
j_call: TRBJ2-1
cdr3_aa: CSHSPGQGTYNEQFF
cdr3_nt: TGCAGCCACTCGCCCGGGCAGGGTACCTACAATGAGCAGTTCTTC

clone_size: NA
d_call: TRBD1
v_call: TRBV7-9
j_call: TRBJ1-5
cdr3_aa: CASSTETGGGNQPQHF
cdr3_nt: TGTGCCAGCAGCACAGAAACAGGGGGTGGCAATCAGCCCCAGCATTTT

clone_size: NA
d_call: TRBD1
v_call: TRBV13
j_call: TRBJ1-2
cdr3_aa: CASKQGARYGYTF
cdr3_nt: TGTGCCAGCAAACAGGGGGCGAGGTATGGCTACACCTTC

clone_size: NA
d_call: NA
v_call: TRBV2
j_call: TRBJ1-5
cdr3_aa: CASSEASPRGPQHF
cdr3_nt: TGTGCCAGCAGTGAAGCCTCCCCTCGGGGGCCCCAGCATTTT

clone_size: once
d_call: TRBD1
v_call: TRBV11-2
j_call: TRBJ2-6
cdr3_aa: CASSLTGGASSGANVLTF
cdr3_nt: TGTGCCAGCAGCTTGACAGGGGGCGCTAGCTCTGGGGCCAACGTCCTGACTTTC

clone_size: NA
d_call: NA
v_call: TRBV14
j_call: TRBJ2-3
cdr3_aa: CASSQGPQRDTQYF
cdr3_nt: TGTGCCAGCAGCCAAGGGCCCCAGAGGGATACGCAGTATTTT

clone_size: NA
d_call: NA
v_call: TRBV19
j_call: TRBJ1-3
cdr3_aa: CASSMQGRGNTIYF
cdr3_nt: TGTGCCAGTAGTATGCAGGGCAGAGGAAACACCATATATTTT

clone_size: NA
d_call: TRBD2
v_call: TRBV3-1/TRBV3-2
j_call: TRBJ2-5
cdr3_aa: CASSLEESGGAVQETQYF
cdr3_nt: TGTGCCAGCAGCCTAGAGGAGAGCGGGGGGGCCGTCCAAGAGACCCAGTACTTC

clone_size: NA
d_call: TRBD1
v_call: TRBV18
j_call: TRBJ2-1
cdr3_aa: CASSRGTGTYNEQFF
cdr3_nt: TGTGCCAGCTCACGGGGGACAGGGACCTACAATGAGCAGTTCTTC

clone_size: NA
d_call: NA
v_call: TRBV9
j_call: TRBJ1-4
cdr3_aa: CASSVGQVRDEKLFF
cdr3_nt: TGTGCCAGCAGCGTAGGTCAGGTCCGCGATGAAAAACTGTTTTTT

clone_size: NA
d_call: TRBD2
v_call: TRBV7-2
j_call: TRBJ2-2
cdr3_aa: CASSLTKRGAPTGELFF
cdr3_nt: TGTGCCAGCAGCTTGACCAAGCGGGGGGCACCTACCGGGGAGCTGTTTTTT

clone_size: NA
d_call: NA
v_call: TRBV20-1
j_call: TRBJ2-1
cdr3_aa: CSASIDSSSYNEQFF
cdr3_nt: TGCAGTGCCAGTATCGACTCCAGCTCCTACAATGAGCAGTTCTTC

clone_size: NA
d_call: TRBD2
v_call: TRBV6-5
j_call: TRBJ2-2
cdr3_aa: CASSSSGGQTGELFF
cdr3_nt: TGTGCCAGCAGTTCTAGCGGGGGCCAAACCGGGGAGCTGTTTTTT

clone_size: NA
d_call: TRBD1
v_call: TRBV19
j_call: TRBJ2-6
cdr3_aa: CASKDRGRGANVLTF
cdr3_nt: TGTGCCAGTAAAGACAGGGGGCGTGGGGCCAACGTCCTGACTTTC

clone_size: NA
d_call: NA
v_call: TRBV5-6
j_call: TRBJ1-2
cdr3_aa: CASSLPGWYGYTF
cdr3_nt: TGTGCCAGCAGCTTGCCGGGTTGGTATGGCTACACCTTC

clone_size: NA
d_call: NA
v_call: TRBV27
j_call: TRBJ1-3
cdr3_aa: CASSLVAGNTIYF
cdr3_nt: TGTGCCAGCAGTTTGGTCGCGGGAAACACCATATATTTT

clone_size: NA
d_call: NA
v_call: TRBV27
j_call: TRBJ1-3
cdr3_aa: CASSPDISSGNTIYF
cdr3_nt: TGTGCCAGCAGCCCTGACATAAGCTCTGGAAACACCATATATTTT

clone_size: NA
d_call: NA
v_call: TRBV5-6
j_call: TRBJ1-2
cdr3_aa: CASSPFTRTDPNGYTF
cdr3_nt: TGTGCCAGCAGCCCTTTTACCCGGACAGACCCTAATGGCTACACCTTC

clone_size: NA
d_call: TRBD1
v_call: TRBV3-1/TRBV3-2
j_call: TRBJ1-3
cdr3_aa: CASSQGQVLSGNTIYF
cdr3_nt: TGTGCCAGCAGCCAGGGACAGGTGCTTTCTGGAAACACCATATATTTT

clone_size: NA
d_call: NA
v_call: TRBV18
j_call: TRBJ1-1
cdr3_aa: CASREGINTEAFF
cdr3_nt: TGTGCCAGCCGAGAGGGAATCAACACTGAAGCTTTCTTT

clone_size: once
d_call: NA
v_call: TRBV12-3/TRBV12-4
j_call: TRBJ2-3
cdr3_aa: CASSSGYTQYF
cdr3_nt: TGTGCCAGCAGTTCGGGTTATACGCAGTATTTT

clone_size: once
d_call: TRBD2
v_call: TRBV11-2
j_call: TRBJ2-5
cdr3_aa: CASSSGLAGQETQYF
cdr3_nt: TGTGCCAGCAGCTCGGGACTAGCGGGGCAAGAGACCCAGTACTTC